A selection of T cell receptor beta chains follows, all from one sample in a study of T cells in Graves' hyperthyroidism and ophthalmopathy. TCRdb called the multiplex PCR reads again in MiXCR, with one record for every CDR3 protein. The sample gives around 450,000 distinct CDR3 sequences, around 14% of which show up once; roughly 15% is in the top ten. Sequenced: blood. The receptor set was obtained from a woman aged 18-30 years with Graves' hyperthyroidism. CDR3s include the opening cysteine and the closing phenylalanine or tryptophan. The D gene is left open where the match is weak. Clone size is given for some rows only: seen once, a few or many times, or a class if the clone is expanded.

TRBJ1-5,TRBV6-2/TRBV6-3,.,many,TGTGCCAGCAGTTACCGGATTAGCAATCAGCCCCAGCATTTT,CASSYRISNQPQHF
TRBJ1-2,TRBV7-3,TRBD1,many,TGTGCCAGCAGCGCTACAGGGGGCGCGGCGGGTGGCTACACCTTC,CASSATGGAAGGYTF
TRBJ2-1,TRBV5-1,TRBD2,many,TGCGCCAGCAGCTTGGGGGTAGCGGGAGACAATGAGCAGTTCTTC,CASSLGVAGDNEQFF
TRBJ1-2,TRBV12-3/TRBV12-4,.,many,TGTGCCAGCAGTGCGGGCAGGAGAAACTATGGCTACACCTTC,CASSAGRRNYGYTF
TRBJ2-3,TRBV20-1,TRBD2,few,TGCAGTGCTAGTCCTAGCGGGGCAGATACGCAGTATTTT,CSASPSGADTQYF
TRBJ2-7,TRBV7-9,.,once,TGTGCCAGCAGCTTAGGTAACAGGGTCTACGAGCAGTACTTC,CASSLGNRVYEQYF
TRBJ2-3,TRBV11-1,.,few,TGTGCCAGCAGCTTTCACAGGGAGACAGATACGCAGTATTTT,CASSFHRETDTQYF
TRBJ2-7,TRBV2,.,many,TGTGCCAGCCTAGGCGTGGCCGAGCAGTACTTC,CASLGVAEQYF
TRBJ2-2,TRBV10-3,.,few,TGTGCCATCAGTGAAACCGGGGAGCTGTTTTTT,CAISETGELFF
TRBJ2-5,TRBV11-1,.,few,TGTGCCAGCAGCCACGAGGCGGAGACCCAGTACTTC,CASSHEAETQYF
TRBJ2-7,TRBV4-2,TRBD2,.,TGTGCCAGCAGCCAAGCGGCGGGGGTCTCCTACGAGCAGTACTTC,CASSQAAGVSYEQYF
TRBJ1-5,TRBV6-2/TRBV6-3,TRBD1,many,TGTGCCAGCAGTTCCCGTCTCCGGGACAGGGAACACAATCAGCCCCAGCATTTT,CASSSRLRDREHNQPQHF
TRBJ1-2,TRBV19,.,few,TGTGCCAGTAGGGGCCAAGGGGGTATGTTCTATGGCTACACCTTC,CASRGQGGMFYGYTF
TRBJ2-7,TRBV6-1,TRBD1,many,TGTGCCAGCAGAAGACAGGGGTCCACCTACGAGCAGTACTTC,CASRRQGSTYEQYF
TRBJ2-1,TRBV4-2,.,.,TGTGCCAGCAGCCAAGATGGAGGACTCCTCAATGAGCAGTTCTTC,CASSQDGGLLNEQFF
TRBJ1-1,TRBV7-2,.,many,TGTGCCAGCAGACCCGGACCCGAAGCTTTCTTT,CASRPGPEAFF
TRBJ1-3,TRBV28,TRBD1,many,TGTGCCAGCACCCAAGGGACAGCGTCTGGAAACACCATATATTTT,CASTQGTASGNTIYF
TRBJ2-3,TRBV7-9,TRBD1,many,TGTGCCAGCAGCCGAACAGGGGGTGACACAGATACGCAGTATTTT,CASSRTGGDTDTQYF
TRBJ2-1,TRBV12-3/TRBV12-4,TRBD1,.,TGTGCCAGCAGTGACTGGGACAGGGGTGTCAATGAGCAGTTCTTC,CASSDWDRGVNEQFF
TRBJ1-4,TRBV3-1,TRBD1,many,TGTGCCACGGGACAGGCTAGGGAAAAACTGTTTTTT,CATGQAREKLFF
TRBJ2-5,TRBV7-2,.,many,TGTGCCAGCAGCTTAGTGGGGAGGGGGCGCATAGAGACCCAGTACTTC,CASSLVGRGRIETQYF
TRBJ2-1,TRBV29-1,.,few,TGCAGCGTTGATGTGGGCCTCCAGAATGAGCAGTTCTTC,CSVDVGLQNEQFF
TRBJ2-2,TRBV28,.,many,TGTGCCAGCAGTTTAAGGCGGCAGAACACCGGGGAGCTGTTTTTT,CASSLRRQNTGELFF
TRBJ2-1,TRBV4-3,TRBD1,.,TGCGCCAGCAGCCCCTCAACAGGGACAGGTACCTACAATGAGCAGTTCTTC,CASSPSTGTGTYNEQFF
TRBJ1-2,TRBV2,.,.,TGTGCCAGCAGTGAACGCAGGGGCAAGGGCATCAACTATGGCTACACCTTC,CASSERRGKGINYGYTF
TRBJ2-5,TRBV6-1,TRBD2,few,TGTGCCAGCAGCCATGCTAGCGGGGGGGCGGGAAAGACCCAGTACTTC,CASSHASGGAGKTQYF
TRBJ1-2,TRBV19,.,.,TGTGCCAGTAGTATTTCGGACAGCTATGGCTACACCTTC,CASSISDSYGYTF
TRBJ1-5,TRBV10-2,.,many,TGCGCCAGCAGTGAGTCCGACGGTTTCGCCGAGACTAATCAGCCCCAGCATTTT,CASSESDGFAETNQPQHF
TRBJ1-4,TRBV4-1,.,few,TGCGCCAGCAGCCGCCTCAGGGTTGAAAAACTGTTTTTT,CASSRLRVEKLFF
TRBJ2-7,TRBV7-2,TRBD1,many,TGTGCCAGCAGCACGTCCTCAGGGGGCGCCGGTTACGAGCAGTACTTC,CASSTSSGGAGYEQYF
TRBJ2-2,TRBV11-2,TRBD2,once,TGTGCCAGCAGCTCCCCACTAGCGGGGCGAAACACCGGGGAGCTGTTTTTT,CASSSPLAGRNTGELFF